Presented here are 28 T cell receptor beta chains from one specimen sequenced in a study of tumor-infiltrating lymphocytes in localized non-small cell lung cancer. The table came from immunoSEQ multiplex PCR; TCRdb's copy has only in-frame clones and leaves some out. The table lists around 25,000 clones, approximately 64% of them singletons. Material for sequencing was lung tumor tissue. Receptors were obtained from a human donor with non-small cell lung cancer.

The V call is TRBV7-2, the J call TRBJ2-7; 7 nucleotides line up with TRBD2. Trimming removed 5 bases from V and 4 bases from J; junction bases left unmatched: 5. In germline, CDR1 is SGHTA, CDR2 FQGNSA. This CDR3 has 13 residues. This CDR3 is CASSRGRGYEQYF. CDR3 coding DNA: TGTGCCAGCAGCCGAGGGCGGGGGTACGAGCAGTACTTC.

This clone came up once. The rearrangement joins TRBV18 to TRBJ2-7; 9 bases match TRBD2. J was trimmed by 5 bases and V by 3 bases; bases with no gene match: 5. CDR1 and CDR2 (germline): KGHSH, LQKENI. This CDR3 has 14 amino acids. CDR3 sequence reads: CASSPYSGSDEQYF. The CDR3 DNA follows: TGTGCCAGCTCACCCTATAGCGGGAGCGACGAGCAGTACTTC.

The rearrangement uses TRBV2 and TRBJ1-1, with D possibly being TRBD1 (5 bases). CDR3 length equals 12 residues. Trimming stripped 3 bases from V and 12 bases from J, with 14 bases between. CDR1 is SNHLY and CDR2 is FYNNEI in the germline V gene. The CDR3 bases are TGTGCCAGCAGTGACGTCGGGGCCGGGCCTTTCTTT. It specifies CASSDVGAGPFF.

The rearrangement joins TRBV6-5 to TRBJ1-3; D call uncertain. The V end lost 0 bases, the J end lost 7 bases, and 7 bases lay between the germline ends. The CDR3 contains 13 residues. Germline-derived CDR1 and CDR2 are MNHEY and SVGAGI. The CDR3 nucleotides read TGTGCCAGCAGTTACTCGGCGGGGAACACCATATATTTT. Residues: CASSYSAGNTIYF.

This chain uses TRBV30 with TRBJ1-6; maybe TRBD1 (5 bases). CDR1 GTSNPN and CDR2 SVGIG come from the germline V gene (reference sequence). Trimming removed 3 bases from V and 5 bases from J, with 8 bases in between. The CDR3 is 13 residues long. The CDR3 is CAWRRGDNSPLHF. The CDR3 bases are TGTGCCTGGAGGCGAGGGGATAATTCACCCCTCCACTTT.

V usage is TRBV6-6 and J usage is TRBJ1-3; D gene unclear. Germline V gene data show CDR1 as MNHNY and CDR2 as SVGAGI (reference sequence). This CDR3 spans 15 amino acids. V was pared by 7 bases and J by 0 bases, with 13 bases between. The CDR3: CASNDGGSSGNTIYF. The CDR3 coding sequence is TGTGCCAGCAACGACGGAGGGTCCTCTGGAAACACCATATATTTT.

By sample share, this clone is medium-sized. The chain uses TRBV4-1 and TRBJ2-1; D is undetermined. Germline V gives CDR1 MGHRA, CDR2 YSYEKL. V lost 0 bases and J 1 base, leaving 7 bases between the germline ends. The CDR3 extends over 15 amino acids. The CDR3 loop reads CASSQDGTSYNEQFF. The CDR3 coding sequence is TGCGCCAGCAGCCAAGATGGAACTTCCTACAATGAGCAGTTCTTC.

The rearrangement joins TRBV5-1 to TRBJ2-3; D is ambiguous. Trimming removed 1 base from V and 5 bases from J, with 8 bases in between. Germline CDR1 reads SGHRS; CDR2 reads YFSETQ. This CDR3 comprises 13 residues. CDR3 in DNA: TGCGCCAGCAGCTTGTCCTCTAAAGATACGCAGTATTTT. Translation: CASSLSSKDTQYF.

J is TRBJ2-1 and V is TRBV4-1, with D perhaps given as TRBD1 or TRBD2 (5 bases each). This CDR3 is 17 amino acids long. Per germline, CDR1 MGHRA and CDR2 YSYEKL. With 0 bases removed from V and 4 bases from J, the gap between germline ends came to 16 bases. This CDR3 reads CASSQDPSGTKYNEQFF. In DNA, the CDR3 is TGCGCCAGCAGCCAAGATCCCTCCGGGACGAAATACAATGAGCAGTTCTTC.

The rearrangement uses TRBV7-9 and TRBJ2-1; TRBD2 aligns across 7 bases. This CDR3 comprises 15 residues. Germline values: CDR1 SEHNR, CDR2 FQNEAQ (reference sequence). Trimming at V came to 5 bases and at J to 4 bases, leaving 8 bases not matched to a gene. The CDR3 DNA reads TGTGCCAGCAGCGGCCGTGGGGGGGGGTACAATGAGCAGTTCTTC. Translation: CASSGRGGGYNEQFF.

The CDR3 spells CASRRLLTSYEQYF. The CDR3, as DNA: TGTGCCAGCAGGAGACTCCTGACCTCCTACGAGCAGTACTTC. This chain connects TRBV6-1 to TRBJ2-7; D is unresolved. CDR3 length equals 14 residues. In germline, CDR1 is MNHNS, CDR2 SASEGT. V was trimmed by 6 bases and J by 0 bases, leaving 12 bases between them.

V is TRBV6-1 and J is TRBJ1-4; no firm D call. Germline assignment: CDR1 MNHNS and CDR2 SASEGT. There are 14 residues in the CDR3. V gave up 7 bases and J gave up 5 bases, with 14 bases separating them. The CDR3 nucleotides are TGTGCCAGCAAAGGAGGGCGCGCAAATGAAAAACTGTTTTTT. Amino acids: CASKGGRANEKLFF.

The chain recombines TRBV7-9 with TRBJ2-4, with D unclear. Per germline, CDR1 SEHNR and CDR2 FQNEAQ (reference sequence). Trimming left V 0 bases short and J 0 bases short, with 9 bases between. The CDR3 length is 16 residues. CDR3 nucleotide sequence: TGTGCCAGCAGCTTAGCTTCGGGTGGAGCCAAAAACATTCAGTACTTC. Residues: CASSLASGGAKNIQYF.

This clone came up once. V is TRBV5-1 and J is TRBJ2-7; D possibly matches TRBD1 or TRBD2 (9 bases each). Trimming removed 4 bases from V and 3 bases from J, with 32 bases in between. This CDR3 is built from 20 residues. CDR1 SGHRS and CDR2 YFSETQ come from the germline V gene. CDR3 protein: CASSTQGARLAGRTGYEQYF. DNA of the CDR3: TGCGCCAGCAGCACACAGGGGGCGCGGCTAGCGGGAAGGACCGGCTACGAGCAGTACTTC. The complete variable domain, with remaining parts taken from reference TRBV5-1 and TRBJ2-7, reads KAGVTQTPRYLIKTRGQQVTLSCSPISGHRSVSWYQQTPGQGLQFLFEYFSETQRNKGNFPGRFSGRQFSNSRSEMNVSTLELGDSALYLCASSTQGARLAGRTGYEQYFGPGTRLTVT.

The genes are TRBV20-1 and TRBJ2-1; D is unresolved. The CDR3 has 10 amino acids. Looked up from germline, CDR1 is DFQATT and CDR2 is SNEGSKA (reference sequence). The germline V and J ends were trimmed by 5 bases and 6 bases, with 5 bases remaining between them. This CDR3 is CSAYGNEQFF. CDR3 nucleotide sequence: TGCAGTGCTTATGGCAATGAGCAGTTCTTC.

This clone has just a few counts. The chain joins TRBV6-5 to TRBJ1-4, with D maybe TRBD1 (6 bases). CDR1 is MNHEY, CDR2 SVGAGI, per germline. V lost 6 bases, J lost 8 bases, and 13 bases lay in between. CDR3 length equals 13 residues. CDR3 coding DNA: TGTGCCAGCAGATTGCACAGGGAGGAAAAACTGTTTTTT. Its protein is CASRLHREEKLFF.

The chain carries TRBV29-1 and TRBJ2-7; TRBD1 matches at 8 bases. The CDR3 totals 14 residues. Losses at the gene ends were 7 bases for V and 0 bases for J; bases not matched to a gene: 8. Germline V CDR1 and CDR2: SQVTM, ANQGSEA. The chain's CDR3 is CSARGQDHSYEQYF. The CDR3 bases are TGCAGCGCCAGGGGACAGGACCACTCCTACGAGCAGTACTTC.

This clone was recorded a few times. This chain joins TRBV4-1 and TRBJ1-2, with TRBD1 identical over 9 bases. V shed 0 bases, J shed 4 bases, and the junction held 6 bases outside the gene matches. Per the germline V gene, CDR1 is MGHRA and CDR2 is YSYEKL. This CDR3 spans 16 amino acids. CDR3 sequence reads: CASSQEVQGAAYGYTF. In nucleotides, the CDR3 is TGCGCCAGCAGCCAAGAGGTACAGGGGGCGGCCTATGGCTACACCTTC.

This clone has more than one count but fewer than ten. The rearrangement uses TRBV27 and TRBJ1-1; 8 nucleotides match TRBD1. Germline CDR1 reads MNHEY; CDR2 reads SMNVEV (reference sequence). The CDR3 is made up of 14 amino acids. V dropped 5 bases and J dropped 3; count of bases not matched to a gene: 5. CDR3 in amino acids: CASSQQGEHTEAFF. CDR3 sequence (DNA): TGTGCCAGCAGTCAACAGGGGGAGCACACTGAAGCTTTCTTT.

This sequence joins TRBV5-1 and TRBJ1-1, with no clear D. This CDR3 has 13 residues. Germline V gene sequence: CDR1 SGHRS, CDR2 YFSETQ. Trimming stripped 4 bases from V and 1 base from J, with 8 bases between. CDR3 DNA: TGCGCCAGCAGCCAAGACACGAACACTGAAGCTTTCTTT. This gives the protein CASSQDTNTEAFF.

This clone came up a few times. V and J are TRBV5-1 and TRBJ2-7; D unresolved. V was cut by 5 bases and J by 5 bases, with 14 bases left in between. CDR1 is SGHRS and CDR2 is YFSETQ in the germline V gene. The CDR3 totals 13 residues. The CDR3 DNA sequence: TGCGCCAGCAGTTCCATACCGGGTCACGAGCAGTACTTC. Translation: CASSSIPGHEQYF.

The rearrangement uses TRBV7-9 and TRBJ2-7, with TRBD2 as a possible D gene (5 bases). CDR1 and CDR2 (germline): SEHNR, FQNEAQ (reference sequence). This CDR3 spans 12 amino acids. V lost 5 bases and J 3 bases, leaving 8 bases between the germline ends. CDR3 in amino acids: CASSIRDYEQYF. The CDR3 DNA reads as TGTGCCAGCAGCATCCGGGACTACGAGCAGTACTTC.

Only a few counts were recorded for this clone. The gene calls are TRBV5-1 and TRBJ2-5, with TRBD2 matching over 14 bases. CDR1 and CDR2 from the germline V gene are SGHRS and YFSETQ. V shed 4 bases and J 4 bases; nucleotides not matched to a gene: 15. This CDR3 contains 19 residues. CDR3 DNA sequence: TGCGCCAGCAGCAGTTGGACCGGGACTAGCGGGAGCCCCGCAGAGACCCAGTACTTC. It codes for CASSSWTGTSGSPAETQYF.

In its sample, this clone ranks as medium-sized. This chain joins TRBV5-1 and TRBJ2-2, with 8 bases identical to TRBD1. The length of the CDR3 is 19 residues. Trimming removed 0 bases from V and 1 base from J; junction bases left unmatched: 11. Germline V gives CDR1 SGHRS, CDR2 YFSETQ. This chain's CDR3 is CASSLGPMTGALNTGELFF. As DNA, the CDR3 is TGCGCCAGCAGCTTGGGCCCCATGACAGGGGCCCTGAACACCGGGGAGCTGTTTTTT.

On this clone: Mismatch with germline at one junction end may stem from a read error. The chain recombines TRBV2 with TRBJ2-7; D gene unclear. CDR1 is SNHLY, CDR2 FYNNEI, per germline. The CDR3 spans 12 residues. CDR3 amino acids: CASKGSSHEQYF. As DNA, the CDR3 is TGTGCCAGCAAAGGTAGCTCCCACGAGCAGTACTTC.

This clone occurred a few times. This sequence joins TRBV2 and TRBJ2-3, with 8 bases fitting TRBD2. The V gene's germline CDR1 is SNHLY and CDR2 FYNNEI. V shed 6 bases and J 0 bases; nucleotides not matched to a gene: 2. The CDR3 is 14 residues long. The CDR3 nucleotides read TGTGCCAGCAGGAGGACTAGCAGCACAGATACGCAGTATTTT. Its protein product is CASRRTSSTDTQYF. Combining the CDR3 with reference TRBV2 and TRBJ2-3 gives the whole variable domain EPEVTQTPSHQVTQMGQEVILRCVPISNHLYFYWYRQILGQKVEFLVSFYNNEISEKSEIFDDQFSVERPDGSNFTLKIRSTKLEDSAMYFCASRRTSSTDTQYFGPGTRLTVL.

This clone turned up a few times. The chain employs TRBV10-3 and TRBJ1-1, with D perhaps TRBD1 (5 bases). The germline V and J ends were trimmed by 6 bases and 3 bases, with 14 bases remaining between them. Germline CDR1 and CDR2: ENHRY and SYGVKD. CDR3 length: 14 residues. CDR3 region: CAISAGTDYTEAFF. As DNA, the CDR3 is TGTGCCATCAGCGCCGGGACGGATTACACTGAAGCTTTCTTT.

This chain links TRBV6-6 with TRBJ2-7; a possible D gene is TRBD2 (6 bases). CDR1 and CDR2 from the germline V gene are MNHNY and SVGAGI (reference sequence). This CDR3 comprises 16 residues. V dropped 2 bases and J dropped 0 bases, with 14 bases sitting between them. In DNA form, the CDR3 reads TGTGCCAGCAGTTACGGGGGACGGGGGTCCTCCTACGAGCAGTACTTC. Its translation: CASSYGGRGSSYEQYF.